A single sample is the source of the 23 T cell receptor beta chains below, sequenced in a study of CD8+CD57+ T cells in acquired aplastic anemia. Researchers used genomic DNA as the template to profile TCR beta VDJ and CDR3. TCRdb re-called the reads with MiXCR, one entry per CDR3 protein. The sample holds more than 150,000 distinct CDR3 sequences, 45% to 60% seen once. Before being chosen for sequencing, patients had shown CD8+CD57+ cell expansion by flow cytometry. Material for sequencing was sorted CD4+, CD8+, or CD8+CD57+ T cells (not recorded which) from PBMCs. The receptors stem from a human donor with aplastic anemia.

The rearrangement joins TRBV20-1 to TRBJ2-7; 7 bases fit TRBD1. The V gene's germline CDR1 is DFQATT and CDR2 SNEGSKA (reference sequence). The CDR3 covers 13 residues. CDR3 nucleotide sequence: TGCGCGTGCTTGGACAGGCACTCCTACGAGCAGTACTTC. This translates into CACLDRHSYEQYF.

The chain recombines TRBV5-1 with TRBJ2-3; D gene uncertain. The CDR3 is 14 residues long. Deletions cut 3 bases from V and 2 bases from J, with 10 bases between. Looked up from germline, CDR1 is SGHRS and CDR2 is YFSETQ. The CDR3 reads CASSWVGFTDTQYF. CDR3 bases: TGCGCCAGCAGCTGGGTAGGGTTCACAGATACGCAGTATTTT. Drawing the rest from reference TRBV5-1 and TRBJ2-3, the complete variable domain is KAGVTQTPRYLIKTRGQQVTLSCSPISGHRSVSWYQQTPGQGLQFLFEYFSETQRNKGNFPGRFSGRQFSNSRSEMNVSTLELGDSALYLCASSWVGFTDTQYFGPGTRLTVL.

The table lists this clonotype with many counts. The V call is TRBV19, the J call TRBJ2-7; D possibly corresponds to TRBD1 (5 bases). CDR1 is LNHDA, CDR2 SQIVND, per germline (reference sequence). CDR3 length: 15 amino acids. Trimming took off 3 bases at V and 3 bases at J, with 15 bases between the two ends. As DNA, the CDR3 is TGTGCCAGTAGTATGAAGCTTCAGGGTCACTACGAGCAGTACTTC. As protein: CASSMKLQGHYEQYF.

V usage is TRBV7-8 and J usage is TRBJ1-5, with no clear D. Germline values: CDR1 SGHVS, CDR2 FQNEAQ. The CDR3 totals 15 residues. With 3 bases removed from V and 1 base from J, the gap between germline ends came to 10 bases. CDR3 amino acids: CASSLILGSNQPQHF. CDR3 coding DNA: TGTGCCAGCAGCTTGATCCTTGGGAGCAATCAGCCCCAGCATTTT.

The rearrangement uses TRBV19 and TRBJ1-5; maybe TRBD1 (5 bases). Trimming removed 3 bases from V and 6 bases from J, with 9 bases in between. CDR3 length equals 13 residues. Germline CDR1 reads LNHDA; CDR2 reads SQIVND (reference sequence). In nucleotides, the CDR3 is TGTGCCAGTAGTATGGGGCAGGCTCAGCCCCAGCATTTT. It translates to CASSMGQAQPQHF.

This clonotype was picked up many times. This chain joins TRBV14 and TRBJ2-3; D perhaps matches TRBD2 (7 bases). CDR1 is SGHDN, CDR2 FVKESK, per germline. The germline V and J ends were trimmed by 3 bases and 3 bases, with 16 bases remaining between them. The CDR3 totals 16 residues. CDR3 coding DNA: TGTGCCAGCAGCCACCTCGACGGGGGGCTAACAGATACGCAGTATTTT. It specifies CASSHLDGGLTDTQYF.

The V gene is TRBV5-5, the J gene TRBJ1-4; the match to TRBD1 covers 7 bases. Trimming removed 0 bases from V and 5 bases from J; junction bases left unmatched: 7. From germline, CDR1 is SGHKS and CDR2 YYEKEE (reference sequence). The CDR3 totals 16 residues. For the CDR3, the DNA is TGTGCCAGCAGCTTGGTCCACAGGGGTCAGAATGAAAAACTGTTTTTT. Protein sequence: CASSLVHRGQNEKLFF.

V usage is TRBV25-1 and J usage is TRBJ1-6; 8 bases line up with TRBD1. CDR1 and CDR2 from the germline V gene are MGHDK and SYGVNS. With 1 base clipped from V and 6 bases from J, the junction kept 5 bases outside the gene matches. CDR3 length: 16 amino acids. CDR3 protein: CASSESRQGSNSPLHF. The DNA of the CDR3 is TGTGCCAGCAGTGAATCCAGACAGGGGAGTAATTCACCCCTCCACTTT.

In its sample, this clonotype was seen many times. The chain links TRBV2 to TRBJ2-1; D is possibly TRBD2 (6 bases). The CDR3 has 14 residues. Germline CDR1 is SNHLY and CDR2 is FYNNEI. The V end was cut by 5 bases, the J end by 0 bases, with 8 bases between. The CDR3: CASSPGSSYNEQFF. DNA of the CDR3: TGTGCCAGCAGTCCCGGGAGCTCCTACAATGAGCAGTTCTTC.

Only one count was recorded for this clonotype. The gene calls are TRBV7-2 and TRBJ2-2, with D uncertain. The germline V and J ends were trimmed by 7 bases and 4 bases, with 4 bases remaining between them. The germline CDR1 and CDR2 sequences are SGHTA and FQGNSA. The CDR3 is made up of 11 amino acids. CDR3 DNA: TGTGCCAGCACGGGCACCGGGGAGCTGTTTTTT. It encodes CASTGTGELFF.

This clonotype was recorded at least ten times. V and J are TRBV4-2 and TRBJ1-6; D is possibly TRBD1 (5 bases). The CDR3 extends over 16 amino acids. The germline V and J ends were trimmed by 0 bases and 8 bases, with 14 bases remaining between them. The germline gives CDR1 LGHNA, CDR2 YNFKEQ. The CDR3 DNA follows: TGTGCCAGCAGCCAAGACGGTAGGGGTAATCATTCACCCCTCCACTTT. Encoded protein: CASSQDGRGNHSPLHF.

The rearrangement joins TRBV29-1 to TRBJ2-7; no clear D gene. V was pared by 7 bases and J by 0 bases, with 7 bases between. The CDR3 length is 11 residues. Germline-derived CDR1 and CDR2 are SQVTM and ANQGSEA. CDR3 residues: CSAAGSYEQYF. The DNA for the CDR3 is TGCAGCGCCGCCGGCTCCTACGAGCAGTACTTC.

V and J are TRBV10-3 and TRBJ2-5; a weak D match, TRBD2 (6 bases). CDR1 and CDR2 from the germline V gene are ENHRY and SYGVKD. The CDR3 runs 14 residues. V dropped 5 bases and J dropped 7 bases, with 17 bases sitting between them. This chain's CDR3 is CAISPGTERVTQYF. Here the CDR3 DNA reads TGTGCCATCAGTCCCGGGACCGAGCGGGTGACCCAGTACTTC.

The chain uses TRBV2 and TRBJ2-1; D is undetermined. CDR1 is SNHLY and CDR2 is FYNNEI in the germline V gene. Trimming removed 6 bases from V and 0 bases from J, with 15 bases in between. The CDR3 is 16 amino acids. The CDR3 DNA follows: TGTGCCAGCAGGCGACGGACGGCCAGCTCCTACAATGAGCAGTTCTTC. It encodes CASRRRTASSYNEQFF. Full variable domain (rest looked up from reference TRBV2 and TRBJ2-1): EPEVTQTPSHQVTQMGQEVILRCVPISNHLYFYWYRQILGQKVEFLVSFYNNEISEKSEIFDDQFSVERPDGSNFTLKIRSTKLEDSAMYFCASRRRTASSYNEQFFGPGTRLTVL.

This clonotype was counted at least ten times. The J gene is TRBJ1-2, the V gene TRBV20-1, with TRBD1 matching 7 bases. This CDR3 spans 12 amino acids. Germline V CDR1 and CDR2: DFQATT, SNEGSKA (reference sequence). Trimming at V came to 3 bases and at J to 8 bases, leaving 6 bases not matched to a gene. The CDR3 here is CSARQGGGGYTF. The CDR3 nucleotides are TGCAGTGCTAGGCAAGGGGGCGGGGGCTACACCTTC.

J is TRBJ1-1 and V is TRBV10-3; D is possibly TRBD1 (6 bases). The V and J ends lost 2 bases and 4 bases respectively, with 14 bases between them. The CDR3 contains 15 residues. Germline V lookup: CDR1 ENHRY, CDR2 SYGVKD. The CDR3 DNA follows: TGTGCCATCAGTGAGGGTCAGGGGAGGAGCACTGAAGCTTTCTTT. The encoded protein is CAISEGQGRSTEAFF.

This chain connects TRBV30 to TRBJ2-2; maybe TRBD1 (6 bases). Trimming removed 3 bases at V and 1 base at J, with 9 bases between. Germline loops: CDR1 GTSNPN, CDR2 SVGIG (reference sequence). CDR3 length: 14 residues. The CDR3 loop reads CAWRTQGNTGELFF. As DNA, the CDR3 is TGTGCCTGGAGAACACAGGGGAACACCGGGGAGCTGTTTTTT. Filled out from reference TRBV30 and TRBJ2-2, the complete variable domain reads SQTIHQWPATLVQPVGSPLSLECTVEGTSNPNLYWYRQAAGRGLQLLFYSVGIGQISSEVPQNLSASRPQDRQFILSSKKLLLSDSGFYLCAWRTQGNTGELFFGEGSRLTVL.

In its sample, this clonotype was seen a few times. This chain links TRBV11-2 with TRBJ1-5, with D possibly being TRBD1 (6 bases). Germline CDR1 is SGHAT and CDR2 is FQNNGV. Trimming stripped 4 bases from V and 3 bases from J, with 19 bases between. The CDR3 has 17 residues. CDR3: CASSSKREGGINQPQHF. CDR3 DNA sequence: TGTGCCAGCAGCTCGAAAAGAGAAGGGGGAATCAATCAGCCCCAGCATTTT.

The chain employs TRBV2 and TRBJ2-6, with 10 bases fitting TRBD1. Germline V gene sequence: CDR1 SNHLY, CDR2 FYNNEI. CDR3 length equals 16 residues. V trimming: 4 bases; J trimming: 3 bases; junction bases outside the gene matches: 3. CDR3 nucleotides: TGTGCCAGCAGTGGGGACAGGGGTTTTGGGGCCAACGTCCTGACTTTC. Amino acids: CASSGDRGFGANVLTF.

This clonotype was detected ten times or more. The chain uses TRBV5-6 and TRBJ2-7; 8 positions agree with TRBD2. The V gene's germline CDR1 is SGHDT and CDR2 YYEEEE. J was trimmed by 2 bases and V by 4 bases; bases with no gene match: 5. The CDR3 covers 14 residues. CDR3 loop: CASSPGGGPYEQYF. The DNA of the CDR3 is TGTGCCAGCAGCCCGGGGGGGGGACCCTACGAGCAGTACTTC. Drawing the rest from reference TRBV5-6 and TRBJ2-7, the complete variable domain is DAGVTQSPTHLIKTRGQQVTLRCSPKSGHDTVSWYQQALGQGPQFIFQYYEEEERQRGNFPDRFSGHQFPNYSSELNVNALLLGDSALYLCASSPGGGPYEQYFGPGTRLTVT.

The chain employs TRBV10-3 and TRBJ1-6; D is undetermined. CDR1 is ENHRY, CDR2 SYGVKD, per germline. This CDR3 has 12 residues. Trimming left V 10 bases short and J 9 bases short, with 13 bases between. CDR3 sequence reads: CATKEAASPLHF. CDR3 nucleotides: TGTGCCACTAAGGAGGCGGCTTCACCCCTCCACTTT.

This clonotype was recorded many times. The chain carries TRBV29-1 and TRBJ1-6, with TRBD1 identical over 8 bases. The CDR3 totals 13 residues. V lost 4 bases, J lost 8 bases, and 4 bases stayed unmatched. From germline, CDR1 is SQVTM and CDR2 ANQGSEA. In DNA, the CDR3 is TGCAGCGTTGGACAGGGGAGAGATTCACCCCTCCACTTT. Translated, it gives CSVGQGRDSPLHF.

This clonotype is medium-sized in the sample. The CDR3 sequence: CASTKDSHPSSPLHF. CDR3 bases: TGTGCCAGCACAAAGGACAGCCACCCTAGTTCACCCCTCCACTTT. The chain joins TRBV25-1 to TRBJ1-6, with D possibly being TRBD1 (6 bases). The germline gives CDR1 MGHDK, CDR2 SYGVNS. V shed 7 bases and J shed 9 bases, with 19 bases lying between them. The CDR3 totals 15 residues.